Listed below are T cell receptor beta chains from one sample, sequenced in a study of cytomegalovirus exposure and HLA in healthy donors. Using immunoSEQ multiplex PCR, the repertoire was profiled, and TCRdb retains in-frame clones only, with some absent. The sample includes roughly 62,000 clones, 90% to 95% seen only once; the top ten take roughly 2.3%. The sample taken for sequencing was PBMCs. The receptor source for this set is a woman in her 30s in good health and CMV-seronegative. CDR3s include the opening cysteine and the closing phenylalanine or tryptophan. The D gene is left open where the match is weak. A clone size is listed for some rows: how often the clone was seen (once, few, many), or a class if it is expanded.

V gene	J gene	D gene	CDR3 length	clone size	CDR3 DNA	CDR3 protein
TRBV27	TRBJ1-2	-	16	-	TGTGCCAGCAGTGGACAGAGCGGGGGCCGCAACTATGGCTACACCTTC	CASSGQSGGRNYGYTF
TRBV7-6	TRBJ2-1	TRBD2	15	-	TGTGCCAGCAGCTCCGGTTCGGGAGGCTACAATGAGCAGTTCTTC	CASSSGSGGYNEQFF
TRBV30	TRBJ2-3	-	14	few	TGTGCCTGGAGTGTAGGGCTAGCAACAGATACGCAGTATTTT	CAWSVGLATDTQYF
TRBV9	TRBJ1-2	TRBD1	15	-	TGTGCCAGCAGCGTAGCTATTGGACAGGAGCATGGCTACACCTTC	CASSVAIGQEHGYTF
TRBV5-4	TRBJ2-2	-	17	-	TGTGCCAGCAGCTTGGGGGGAGAGGGTTCGAACACCGGGGAGCTGTTTTTT	CASSLGGEGSNTGELFF
TRBV25-1	TRBJ1-5	-	16	-	TGTGCCAGCAGTGATGGTTCACAGAGCCGTAATCAGCCCCAGCATTTT	CASSDGSQSRNQPQHF
TRBV6-1	TRBJ1-2	TRBD1	15	-	TGTGCCAGCAGTTTAGGGACAGGCGGTAACTATGGCTACACCTTC	CASSLGTGGNYGYTF
TRBV29-1	TRBJ2-7	TRBD1	16	-	TGCAGCGCCTGGGACAGGGGGAAACGAGGCTCCTACGAGCAGTACTTC	CSAWDRGKRGSYEQYF
TRBV5-6	TRBJ2-6	-	18	-	TGTGCCAGCAGTGGGAGGGGGGGGCAGGTTCCTGGGGCCAACGTCCTGACTTTC	CASSGRGGQVPGANVLTF
TRBV29-1	TRBJ1-3	TRBD1	13	-	TGCAGCGCCCTGGACAGGGCTGGAAACACCATATATTTT	CSALDRAGNTIYF
TRBV5-6	TRBJ1-3	-	17	-	TGTGCCAGCAGCTGGGAGGGTGTAGGTTCGAGTGGAAACACCATATATTTT	CASSWEGVGSSGNTIYF
TRBV11-2	TRBJ2-3	-	16	once	TGTGCCAGCAGCCCACCGCTCCGGGATCGGGCAGATACGCAGTATTTT	CASSPPLRDRADTQYF
TRBV5-1	TRBJ2-5	TRBD2	15	-	TGCGCCAGCAGCTTCCCTAGCGGGAGTGGAGAGACCCAGTACTTC	CASSFPSGSGETQYF
TRBV5-1	TRBJ1-1	TRBD1	15	-	TGCGCCAGCAGCTTGGGTACAGGGGGGAACACTGAAGCTTTCTTT	CASSLGTGGNTEAFF
TRBV19	TRBJ1-1	TRBD1	15	-	TGTGCCAGTAGTACTTCCCACAGGGGAACAAGTGAAGCTTTCTTT	CASSTSHRGTSEAFF
TRBV27	TRBJ1-1	TRBD1	17	-	TGTGCCAGCAGCCTCTTTAGGTTGAGGACAGGGGGGACTGAAGCTTTCTTT	CASSLFRLRTGGTEAFF
TRBV6-1	TRBJ2-1	TRBD1	15	-	TGTGCCAGCACTTGGACAGGGACTTTCATCAATGAGCAGTTCTTC	CASTWTGTFINEQFF
TRBV5-5	TRBJ2-1	-	15	once	TGTGCCAGCAGCTTGCTACTAACCTCCTACAATGAGCAGTTCTTC	CASSLLLTSYNEQFF
TRBV7-3	TRBJ2-1	-	16	-	TGTGCCAGTGCTGTAGTAGCAGGGAACTCCTACAATGAGCAGTTCTTC	CASAVVAGNSYNEQFF
TRBV7-2	TRBJ2-1	TRBD2	16	-	TGTGCCAGCAGCTTATTCGTGGGGGAGGGCCGGAATGAGCAGTTCTTC	CASSLFVGEGRNEQFF
TRBV27	TRBJ2-5	TRBD2	15	once	TGTGCCAGCAGTGAACTAGCGGGGGGCGAAGAGACCCAGTACTTC	CASSELAGGEETQYF
TRBV6-1	TRBJ2-7	TRBD1	15	once	TGTGCCAGCAGCTCACCGGGACAGGGTATCTTCGAGCAGTACTTC	CASSSPGQGIFEQYF
TRBV6-5	TRBJ2-3	-	14	-	TGTGCCAGCAGCAAACCCCCCAGATCAGATACGCAGTATTTT	CASSKPPRSDTQYF
TRBV28	TRBJ1-5	TRBD1	14	-	TGTGCCAGCAGGCTAGACAGGGCAAATCAGCCCCAGCATTTT	CASRLDRANQPQHF
TRBV7-9	TRBJ1-1	-	14	-	TGTGCCAGCAGCTTAACAGGCGTGGGCACTGAAGCTTTCTTT	CASSLTGVGTEAFF
TRBV19	TRBJ1-2	-	15	-	TGTGCCAGTAGTGTTACAGGCACAGCTAACTATGGCTACACCTTC	CASSVTGTANYGYTF
TRBV7-9	TRBJ2-2	-	14	once	TGTGCCAGCAGCTTAGCCGGGGGGCGCGGGGAGCTGTTTTTT	CASSLAGGRGELFF
TRBV7-6	TRBJ1-2	TRBD1	15	-	TGTGCCAGCAGCCGTGCAACAGGGGGCGTAGCTGGCTACACCTTC	CASSRATGGVAGYTF
TRBV13	TRBJ2-7	-	16	-	TGTGCCAGCAGCTTACCCGGCGGGCTAGCAGCCTACGAGCAGTACTTC	CASSLPGGLAAYEQYF
TRBV14	TRBJ1-1	TRBD1	15	-	TGTGCCAGCAGCCTGTTACAGGGGGAGGTTGCTGAAGCTTTCTTT	CASSLLQGEVAEAFF
TRBV6-5	TRBJ2-1	TRBD2	15	-	TGTGCCAGCAGTCGGCGGGAGGGCCAGAGGAATGAGCAGTTCTTC	CASSRREGQRNEQFF
TRBV5-1	TRBJ1-1	TRBD1	17	-	TGCGCCAGCAGCCGGGGGGCCACAGGGGGCGCCGGCACTGAAGCTTTCTTT	CASSRGATGGAGTEAFF
TRBV6-1	TRBJ1-1	-	14	-	TGTGCCAGCAGTGAAGATCCAAAGAACACTGAAGCTTTCTTT	CASSEDPKNTEAFF
TRBV2	TRBJ2-5	-	12	-	TGTGCCAGCGAGCGGGCAAAAGAGACCCAGTACTTC	CASERAKETQYF
TRBV21-1	TRBJ2-3	-	17	-	TGTGCCAGCAGCAATCAGCCCCTAGCGGTGAGCACAGATACGCAGTATTTT	CASSNQPLAVSTDTQYF
TRBV2	TRBJ2-7	TRBD1	14	-	TGTGCCAGCAAGATCGGGACAGCCGCCAACGAGCAGTACTTC	CASKIGTAANEQYF
TRBV7-9	TRBJ1-2	-	16	-	TGTGCCAGCAGCCCCTGGGAAGGGCAGGGTAACTATGGCTACACCTTC	CASSPWEGQGNYGYTF
TRBV5-6	TRBJ2-3	-	16	-	TGTGCCAGCAGCCAAATCAGGGGGGCCCGCTGGGATACGCAGTATTTT	CASSQIRGARWDTQYF
TRBV7-2	TRBJ2-1	-	14	-	TGTGCCAGCAGCCCCCGGGTAGCGGTCAATGAGCAGTTCTTC	CASSPRVAVNEQFF
TRBV5-4	TRBJ2-3	-	14	-	TGTGCCAGCAGCTTAATCGGGGGCACAGATACGCAGTATTTT	CASSLIGGTDTQYF
TRBV2	TRBJ2-2	-	14	-	TGTGCCACAGAACAAGGTAGCGGAGCCGGGGAGCTGTTTTTT	CATEQGSGAGELFF
TRBV28	TRBJ1-3	-	14	-	TGTGCCAGCAGGGATGGGAGCCCTGGAAACACCATATATTTT	CASRDGSPGNTIYF
TRBV27	TRBJ2-1	-	16	-	TGTGCCAGCAGTTTTACCGGCGAGGCCACCTACAATGAGCAGTTCTTC	CASSFTGEATYNEQFF
TRBV28	TRBJ1-4	-	16	-	TGTGCCAGCAACGATCCCAGGGGCCCCGCTAATGAAAAACTGTTTTTT	CASNDPRGPANEKLFF